This TCR beta chain derives from a study of cytomegalovirus exposure and HLA in healthy donors. The PCR was carried out with 60 Vbeta primers and 13 Jbeta primers. TCRdb keeps only in-frame clones here, not all; method: immunoSEQ multiplex PCR. The sample records 100,000 to 150,000 clones, approximately 17% being singletons. The V gene's germline CDR1 is SGHDT and CDR2 YYEEEE. This CDR3 is built from 15 residues. V shed 0 bases and J 4 bases; nucleotides not matched to a gene: 5. The gene calls are TRBV5-6 and TRBJ2-7, with 9 positions matching TRBD2. This TCR was recovered from a female donor in good health and CMV-seropositive. The material sequenced was PBMCs. The CDR3 sequence: CASSLGPSGKYEQYF. DNA for the CDR3: TGTGCCAGCAGCTTGGGGCCTAGCGGGAAGTACGAGCAGTACTTC.